One T cell receptor (beta chain) is described in this entry. The treatment here: oral pan-JAK inhibitor, 5-10 mg twice daily. Investigators sorted PBMCs to obtain both CD4+ and CD8+ T cells. In each case, RNA was isolated and then reverse transcribed into cDNA as the sequencing template. Method: immunoSEQ multiplex PCR; TCRdb's copy keeps in-frame clones and lacks some. Of 200,000 or so clones in the sample, roughly two fifths are singletons; the top ten hold 0.45% to 0.55%. The data originate from a study of CD8+ T cells in alopecia areata. J lost 6 bases, V lost 5 bases, and 3 bases had no gene match. The CDR3 runs to 12 residues. Per the germline V gene, CDR1 is MNHEY and CDR2 is SVGAGI.

The sequence came from a human donor with alopecia areata. Here the sequenced sample was CD4+ T cells sorted from blood, taken at approximately week 30, from a patient treated with tofacitinib. This sequence joins TRBV6-5 and TRBJ2-7; 8 positions match TRBD1. For the CDR3, the DNA is TGTGCCAGCAGTAGGACAGGGTTCGAGCAGTACTTC. As protein: CASSRTGFEQYF.